This TCR beta chain was sequenced during a study of cytomegalovirus exposure and HLA in healthy donors. Of note for this clone: No antigen is known for it.

A multiplex PCR was run with 60 Vbeta primers and 13 Jbeta primers. Assay: immunoSEQ multiplex PCR; the TCRdb copy retains only in-frame clones and omits some. The table has fewer than 140,000 clones, about two thirds seen once. Study-wide results and caveats: Reports credit the classifier with highly specific, highly sensitive diagnosis of cytomegalovirus status. As a later analysis revealed, most CMV-associated TCR beta chains appeared HLA-restricted. In a later analysis, V- and J-gene trimming of beta chains associated with a DCLRE1C missense variant, replicated independently. A later analysis linked about 17,000 TCR beta sequences to HLA alleles at 0.05 false discovery rate.

The V segment lost 4 bases and the J segment 10 bases; nucleotides outside the gene matches: 4. This CDR3 is 13 amino acids long. Germline lookup yields CDR1 GTSNPN and CDR2 SVGIG (reference sequence). The chain carries TRBV30 and TRBJ2-1, with 13 bases matching TRBD2. Sequenced: PBMCs. The TCR was taken from a boy aged 5-17 years in good health and CMV-seronegative. In nucleotides, the CDR3 is TGTGCCTGGATGGGACTAGCGGGAATAGAGCAGTTCTTC. Amino acid sequence: CAWMGLAGIEQFF.